This T cell receptor beta chain appears in the sequencing data of a study of blood T cell repertoires in COVID-19. CDR3 length equals 17 residues. V dropped 1 base and J dropped 0; count of bases not matched to a gene: 5. The V gene's germline CDR1 is MGHRA and CDR2 YSYEKL. Generated by immunoSEQ multiplex PCR, the TCRdb table keeps only in-frame clones and is missing some. Of around 92,000 clones listed, less than 85% are singletons. Seattle researchers signed up patients amid active infection and tracked them longitudinally. The sequence derives from a man between 70 and 80 years old with COVID-19, enrolled during active disease. The source material was peripheral blood. This sequence joins TRBV4-1 and TRBJ2-3, with 9 bases lining up with TRBD2. CDR3 protein: CASSQVLAGSSTDTQYF. The DNA for the CDR3 is TGCGCCAGCAGCCAAGTGCTAGCGGGATCTAGCACAGATACGCAGTATTTT.